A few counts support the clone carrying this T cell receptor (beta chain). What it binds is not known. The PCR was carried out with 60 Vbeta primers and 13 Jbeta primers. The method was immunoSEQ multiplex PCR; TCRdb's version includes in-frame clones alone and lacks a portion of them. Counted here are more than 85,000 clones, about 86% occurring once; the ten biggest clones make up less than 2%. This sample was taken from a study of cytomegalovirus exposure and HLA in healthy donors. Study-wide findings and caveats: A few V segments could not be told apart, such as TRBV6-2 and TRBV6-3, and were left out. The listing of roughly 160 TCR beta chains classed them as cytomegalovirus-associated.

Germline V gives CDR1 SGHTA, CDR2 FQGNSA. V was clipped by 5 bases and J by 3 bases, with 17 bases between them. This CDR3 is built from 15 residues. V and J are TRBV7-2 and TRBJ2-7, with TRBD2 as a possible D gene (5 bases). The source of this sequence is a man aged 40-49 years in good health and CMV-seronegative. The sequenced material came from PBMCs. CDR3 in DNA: TGTGCCAGCAGCAGGGCGACTTCTAGCAACTACGAGCAGTACTTC. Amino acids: CASSRATSSNYEQYF.